This T cell receptor (beta chain) was sequenced for a study of T cells in tumors after PD-1 blockade. Whole-study results and caveats: Blood contained approximately 43% of the tumor's TCR clonotypes.

Generated by immunoSEQ multiplex PCR, the TCRdb table keeps only in-frame clones and is missing some. The sample has approximately 47,000 clones, around 85% seen once. As to this clone: Its specificity is unknown.

The germline gives CDR1 SGHKS, CDR2 YYEKEE (reference sequence). CDR3 size: 15 residues. Between the trimmed V and J ends, which lost 1 base and 1 base, there was a span of 10 bases. Sample: PBMCs, taken before anti-PD-1 treatment. The V gene is TRBV5-5, the J gene TRBJ2-3; no definite D call. The TCR was taken from a human donor with basal cell carcinoma. The CDR3 nucleotides read TGTGCCAGCAGCTTGCACGGATCCGGCACAGATACGCAGTATTTT. This codes for CASSLHGSGTDTQYF.